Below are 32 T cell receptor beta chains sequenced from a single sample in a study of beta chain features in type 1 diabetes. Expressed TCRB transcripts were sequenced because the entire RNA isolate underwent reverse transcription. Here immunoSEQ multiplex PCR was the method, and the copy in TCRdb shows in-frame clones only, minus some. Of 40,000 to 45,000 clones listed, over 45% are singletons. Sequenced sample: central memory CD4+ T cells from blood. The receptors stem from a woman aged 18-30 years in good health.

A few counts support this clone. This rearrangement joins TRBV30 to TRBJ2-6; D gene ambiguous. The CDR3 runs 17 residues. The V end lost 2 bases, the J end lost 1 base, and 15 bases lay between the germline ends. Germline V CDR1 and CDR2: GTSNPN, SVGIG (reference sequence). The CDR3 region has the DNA TGTGCCTGGAGTTTGACCCTAGGAAGGTCTGGGGCCAACGTCCTGACTTTC. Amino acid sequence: CAWSLTLGRSGANVLTF. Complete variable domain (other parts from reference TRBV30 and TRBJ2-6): SQTIHQWPATLVQPVGSPLSLECTVEGTSNPNLYWYRQAAGRGLQLLFYSVGIGQISSEVPQNLSASRPQDRQFILSSKKLLLSDSGFYLCAWSLTLGRSGANVLTFGAGSRLTVL.

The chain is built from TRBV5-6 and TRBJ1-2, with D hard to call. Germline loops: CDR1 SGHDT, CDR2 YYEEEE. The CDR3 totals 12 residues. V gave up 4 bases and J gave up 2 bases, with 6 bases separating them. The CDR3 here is CASSTGNYGYTF. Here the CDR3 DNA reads TGTGCCAGCAGCACCGGGAACTATGGCTACACCTTC.

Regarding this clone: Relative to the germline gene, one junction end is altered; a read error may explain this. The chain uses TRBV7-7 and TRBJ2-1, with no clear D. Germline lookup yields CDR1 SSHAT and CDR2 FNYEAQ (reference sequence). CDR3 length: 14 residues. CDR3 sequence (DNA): TGTGCTAGCAGCTACCACAGTACCTACAATGAGCAGTTCTTC. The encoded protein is CASSYHSTYNEQFF. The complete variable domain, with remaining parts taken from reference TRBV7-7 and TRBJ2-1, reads GAGVSQSPRYKVTKRGQDVTLRCDPISSHATLYWYQQALGQGPEFLTYFNYEAQPDKSGLPSDRFSAERPEGSISTLTIQRTEQRDSAMYRCASSYHSTYNEQFFGPGTRLTVL.

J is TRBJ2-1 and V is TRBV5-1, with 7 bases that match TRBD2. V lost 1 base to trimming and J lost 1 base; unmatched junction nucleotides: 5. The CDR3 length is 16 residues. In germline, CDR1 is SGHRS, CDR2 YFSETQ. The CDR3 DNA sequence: TGCGCCAGCAGCTTGAACGAAGCGGGATCCTACAATGAGCAGTTCTTC. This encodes CASSLNEAGSYNEQFF.

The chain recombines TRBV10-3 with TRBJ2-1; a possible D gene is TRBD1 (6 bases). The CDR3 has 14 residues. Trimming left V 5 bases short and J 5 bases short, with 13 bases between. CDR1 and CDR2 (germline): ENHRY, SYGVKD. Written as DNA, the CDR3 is TGTGCCATCAGTCAACAGGGCGCCGACAATGAGCAGTTCTTC. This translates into CAISQQGADNEQFF.

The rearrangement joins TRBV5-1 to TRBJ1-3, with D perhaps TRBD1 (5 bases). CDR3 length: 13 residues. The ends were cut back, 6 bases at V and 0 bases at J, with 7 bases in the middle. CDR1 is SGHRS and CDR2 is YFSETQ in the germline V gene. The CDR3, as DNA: TGCGCCAGCACAGGGCCCTCTGGAAACACCATATATTTT. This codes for CASTGPSGNTIYF.

CDR3 amino acids: CAWEGTPSSYEQYF. The DNA of the CDR3 is TGTGCCTGGGAAGGGACACCGAGCTCCTACGAGCAGTACTTC. The chain links TRBV30 to TRBJ2-7; weak D call: TRBD1 (6 bases). The CDR3 is made up of 14 amino acids. With 5 bases removed from V and 0 bases from J, the gap between germline ends came to 14 bases. The germline V gene has CDR1 GTSNPN and CDR2 SVGIG (reference sequence).

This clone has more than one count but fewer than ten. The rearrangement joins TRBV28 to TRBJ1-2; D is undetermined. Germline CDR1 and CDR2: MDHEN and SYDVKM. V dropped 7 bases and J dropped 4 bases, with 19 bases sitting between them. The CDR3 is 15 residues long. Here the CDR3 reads CASTPTPGSAYGYTF. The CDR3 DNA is TGTGCCAGCACCCCAACCCCAGGCTCGGCCTATGGCTACACCTTC.

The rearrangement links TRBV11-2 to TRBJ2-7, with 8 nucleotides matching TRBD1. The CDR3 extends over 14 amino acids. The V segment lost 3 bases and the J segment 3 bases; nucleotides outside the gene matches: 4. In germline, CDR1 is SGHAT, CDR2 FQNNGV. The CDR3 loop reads CASSFRTGFYEQYF. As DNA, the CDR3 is TGTGCCAGCAGCTTTAGGACAGGGTTCTACGAGCAGTACTTC.

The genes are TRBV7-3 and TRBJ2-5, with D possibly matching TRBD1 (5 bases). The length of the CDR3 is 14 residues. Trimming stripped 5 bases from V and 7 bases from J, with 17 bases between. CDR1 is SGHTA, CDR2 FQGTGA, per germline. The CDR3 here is CASSPDQGARTQYF. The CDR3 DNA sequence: TGTGCCAGCAGCCCCGATCAAGGGGCCCGGACCCAGTACTTC.

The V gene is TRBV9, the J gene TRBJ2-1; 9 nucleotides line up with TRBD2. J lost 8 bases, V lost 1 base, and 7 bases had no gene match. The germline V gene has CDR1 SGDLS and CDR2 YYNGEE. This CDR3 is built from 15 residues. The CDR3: CASSVLAGLSDEQFF. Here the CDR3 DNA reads TGTGCCAGCAGCGTACTAGCGGGGCTTTCGGATGAGCAGTTCTTC.

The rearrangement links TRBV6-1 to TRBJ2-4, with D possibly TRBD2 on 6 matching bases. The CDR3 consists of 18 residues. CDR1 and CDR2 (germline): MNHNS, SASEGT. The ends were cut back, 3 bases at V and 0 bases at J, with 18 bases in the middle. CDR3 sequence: CASSDGVGQGLAKNIQYF. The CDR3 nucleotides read TGTGCCAGCAGTGATGGGGTCGGGCAGGGACTAGCCAAAAACATTCAGTACTTC.

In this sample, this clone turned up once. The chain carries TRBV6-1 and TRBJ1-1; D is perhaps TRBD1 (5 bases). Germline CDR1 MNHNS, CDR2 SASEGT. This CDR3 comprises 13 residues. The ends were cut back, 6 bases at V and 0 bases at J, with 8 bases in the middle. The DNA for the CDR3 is TGTGCCAGCAGAGGAGGGGTGAACACTGAAGCTTTCTTT. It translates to CASRGGVNTEAFF.

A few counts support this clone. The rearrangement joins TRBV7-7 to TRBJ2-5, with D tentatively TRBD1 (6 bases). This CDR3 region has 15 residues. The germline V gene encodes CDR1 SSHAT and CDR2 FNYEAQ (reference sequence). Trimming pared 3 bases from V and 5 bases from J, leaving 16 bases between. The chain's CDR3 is CASSLDAGARETQYF. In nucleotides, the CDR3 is TGTGCCAGCAGCTTGGATGCAGGGGCCCGGGAGACCCAGTACTTC.

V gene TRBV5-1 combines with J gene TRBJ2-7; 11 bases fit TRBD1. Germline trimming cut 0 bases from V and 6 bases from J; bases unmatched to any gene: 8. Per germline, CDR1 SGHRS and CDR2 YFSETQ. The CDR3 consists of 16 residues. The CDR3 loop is CASSLEAGQGAGEQYF. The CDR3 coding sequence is TGCGCCAGCAGCTTGGAGGCCGGACAGGGGGCGGGCGAGCAGTACTTC.

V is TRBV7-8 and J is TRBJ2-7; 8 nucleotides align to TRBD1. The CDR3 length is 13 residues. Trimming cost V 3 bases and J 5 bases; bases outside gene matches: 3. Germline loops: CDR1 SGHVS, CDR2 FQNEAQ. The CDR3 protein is CASSLDRENEQYF. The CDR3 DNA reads TGTGCCAGCAGCTTGGACAGGGAGAACGAGCAGTACTTC.

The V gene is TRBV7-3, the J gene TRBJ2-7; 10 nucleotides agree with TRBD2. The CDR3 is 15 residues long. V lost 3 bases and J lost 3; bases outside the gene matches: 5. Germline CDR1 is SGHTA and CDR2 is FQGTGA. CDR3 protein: CASSLGAGGLYEQYF. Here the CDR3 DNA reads TGTGCCAGCAGCTTGGGAGCGGGGGGGCTCTACGAGCAGTACTTC.

The CDR3 spells CAWSVSRVGYGYTF. Here the CDR3 DNA reads TGTGCCTGGAGTGTAAGCAGGGTGGGGTATGGCTACACCTTC. The rearrangement uses TRBV30 and TRBJ1-2, with D maybe TRBD1 (5 bases). The CDR3 consists of 14 residues. Trimming took off 0 bases at V and 5 bases at J, with 13 bases between the two ends. Germline CDR1 GTSNPN, CDR2 SVGIG (reference sequence).

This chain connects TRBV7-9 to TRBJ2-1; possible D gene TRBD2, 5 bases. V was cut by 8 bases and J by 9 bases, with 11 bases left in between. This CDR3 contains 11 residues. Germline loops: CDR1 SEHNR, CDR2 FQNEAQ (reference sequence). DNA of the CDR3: TGTGCCAGCGGCCTCGCGGGTGAGCAGTTCTTC. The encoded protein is CASGLAGEQFF.

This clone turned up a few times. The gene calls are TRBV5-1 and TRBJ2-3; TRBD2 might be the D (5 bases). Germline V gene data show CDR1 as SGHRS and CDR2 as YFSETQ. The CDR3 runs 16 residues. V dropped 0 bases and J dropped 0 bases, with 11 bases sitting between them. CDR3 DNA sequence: TGCGCCAGCAGCTTGGATTACGCGGGTAGCACAGATACGCAGTATTTT. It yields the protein CASSLDYAGSTDTQYF.

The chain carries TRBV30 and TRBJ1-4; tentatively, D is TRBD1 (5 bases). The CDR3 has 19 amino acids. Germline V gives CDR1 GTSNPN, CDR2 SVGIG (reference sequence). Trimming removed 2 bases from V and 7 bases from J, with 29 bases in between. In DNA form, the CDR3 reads TGTGCCTGGAGTATCAAGGGGCGAACGGGGGGAATTGGTCGTGAAAAACTGTTTTTT. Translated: CAWSIKGRTGGIGREKLFF.

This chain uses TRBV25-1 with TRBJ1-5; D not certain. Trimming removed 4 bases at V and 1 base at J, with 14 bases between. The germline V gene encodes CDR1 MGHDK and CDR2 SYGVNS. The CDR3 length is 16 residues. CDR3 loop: CASSAFGGLSNQPQHF. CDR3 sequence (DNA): TGTGCCAGCAGTGCCTTTGGAGGGTTAAGCAATCAGCCCCAGCATTTT.

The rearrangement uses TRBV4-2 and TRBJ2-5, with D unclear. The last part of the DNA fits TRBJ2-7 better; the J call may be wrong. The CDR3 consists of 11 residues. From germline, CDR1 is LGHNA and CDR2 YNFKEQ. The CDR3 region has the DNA TGTGCCAGCAGCCAGGACTACGAGCAGTACTTC. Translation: CASSQDYEQYF.

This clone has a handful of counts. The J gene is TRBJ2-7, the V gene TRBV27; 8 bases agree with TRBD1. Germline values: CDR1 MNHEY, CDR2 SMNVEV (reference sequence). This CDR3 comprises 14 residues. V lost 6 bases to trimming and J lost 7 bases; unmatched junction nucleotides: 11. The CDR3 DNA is TGTGCCAGCAGCAGAAGACAGGGGATGACGGAGCAGTACTTC. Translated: CASSRRQGMTEQYF.

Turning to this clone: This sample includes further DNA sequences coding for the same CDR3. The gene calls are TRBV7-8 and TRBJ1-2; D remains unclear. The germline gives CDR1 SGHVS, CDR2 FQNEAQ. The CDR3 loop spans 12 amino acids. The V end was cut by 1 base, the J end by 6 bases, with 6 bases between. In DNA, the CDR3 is TGTGCCAGCAGCTTAGTCGGGGATGGCTACACCTTC. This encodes CASSLVGDGYTF.

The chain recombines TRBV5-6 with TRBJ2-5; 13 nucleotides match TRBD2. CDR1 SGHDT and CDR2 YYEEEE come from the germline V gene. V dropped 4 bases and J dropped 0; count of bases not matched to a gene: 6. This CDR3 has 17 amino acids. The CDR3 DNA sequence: TGTGCCAGCAGCCCCAAGACTAGCGGGGGGAACCAAGAGACCCAGTACTTC. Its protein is CASSPKTSGGNQETQYF.

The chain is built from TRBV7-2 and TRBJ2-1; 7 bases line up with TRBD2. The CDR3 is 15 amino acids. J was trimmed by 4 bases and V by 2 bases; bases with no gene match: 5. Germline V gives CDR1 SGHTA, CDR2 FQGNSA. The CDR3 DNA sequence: TGTGCCAGCAGCTTATACAGCGGGAATTACAATGAGCAGTTCTTC. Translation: CASSLYSGNYNEQFF.

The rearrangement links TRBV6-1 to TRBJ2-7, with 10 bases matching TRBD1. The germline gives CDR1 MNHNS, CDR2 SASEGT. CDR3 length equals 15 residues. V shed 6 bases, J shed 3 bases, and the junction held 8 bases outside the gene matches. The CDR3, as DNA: TGTGCCAGCAGAGGGGACAGGGGTCGAGTCTACGAGCAGTACTTC. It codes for CASRGDRGRVYEQYF.

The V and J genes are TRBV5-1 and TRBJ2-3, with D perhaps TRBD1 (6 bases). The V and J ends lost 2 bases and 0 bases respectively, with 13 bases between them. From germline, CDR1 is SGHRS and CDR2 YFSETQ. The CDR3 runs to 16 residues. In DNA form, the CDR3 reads TGCGCCAGCAGCTTCCAGGGGCTCTCTAGCACAGATACGCAGTATTTT. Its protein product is CASSFQGLSSTDTQYF. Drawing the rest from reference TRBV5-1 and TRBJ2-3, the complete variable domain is KAGVTQTPRYLIKTRGQQVTLSCSPISGHRSVSWYQQTPGQGLQFLFEYFSETQRNKGNFPGRFSGRQFSNSRSEMNVSTLELGDSALYLCASSFQGLSSTDTQYFGPGTRLTVL.

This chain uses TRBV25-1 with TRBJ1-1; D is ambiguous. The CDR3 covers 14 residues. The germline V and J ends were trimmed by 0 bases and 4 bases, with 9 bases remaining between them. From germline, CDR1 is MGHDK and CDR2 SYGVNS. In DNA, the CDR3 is TGTGCCAGCAGTGAATATCAGGAAGGCACTGAAGCTTTCTTT. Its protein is CASSEYQEGTEAFF.

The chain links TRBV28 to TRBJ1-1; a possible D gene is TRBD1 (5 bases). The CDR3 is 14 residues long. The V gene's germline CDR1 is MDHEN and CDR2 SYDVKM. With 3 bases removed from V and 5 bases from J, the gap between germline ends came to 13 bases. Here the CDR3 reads CASSLYAGETEAFF. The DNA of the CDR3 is TGTGCCAGCAGTTTGTACGCGGGGGAGACTGAAGCTTTCTTT.

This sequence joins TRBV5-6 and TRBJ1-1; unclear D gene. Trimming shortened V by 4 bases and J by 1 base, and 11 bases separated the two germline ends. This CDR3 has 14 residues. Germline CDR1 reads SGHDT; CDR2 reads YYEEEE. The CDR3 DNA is TGTGCCAGCAGCCGAGAACTGAGGAACACTGAAGCTTTCTTT. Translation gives CASSRELRNTEAFF. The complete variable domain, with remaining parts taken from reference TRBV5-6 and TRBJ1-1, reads DAGVTQSPTHLIKTRGQQVTLRCSPKSGHDTVSWYQQALGQGPQFIFQYYEEEERQRGNFPDRFSGHQFPNYSSELNVNALLLGDSALYLCASSRELRNTEAFFGQGTRLTVV.